The clone carrying this TCR beta chain was counted ten times or more. Antigen unknown. The record originates from a study of CD8 T cells in ankylosing spondylitis. This CDR3 has 17 residues. The V and J ends lost 1 base and 4 bases, in that order; junction bases with no gene match: 7. Germline lookup yields CDR1 DFQATT and CDR2 SNEGSKA (reference sequence). Study-level findings and limits: Seven or eight highly homologous variants formed a TCR beta motif that appeared characteristic of ankylosing spondylitis blood. Disease-linked clones were reportedly significantly enriched in matched ankylosing spondylitis synovial fluid. With a CD8+ phenotype, disease-linked clones were relatively rare in peripheral blood.

TCRdb re-called the 5' RACE reads through MiXCR, storing one row per CDR3 protein. The sample lists just over 300,000 distinct CDR3 sequences; around 20% were seen once. The specimen sequenced was blood, either unsorted or a sorted T cell fraction (not recorded which). This TCR was sampled from a female donor with ankylosing spondylitis or in good health (not recorded which). The genes are TRBV20-1 and TRBJ2-3, with 14 bases aligning to TRBD2. The CDR3 sequence is CSARAIQGLAGADTQYF. Written as DNA, the CDR3 is TGCAGTGCTAGAGCCATCCAGGGACTAGCGGGAGCAGATACGCAGTATTTT.